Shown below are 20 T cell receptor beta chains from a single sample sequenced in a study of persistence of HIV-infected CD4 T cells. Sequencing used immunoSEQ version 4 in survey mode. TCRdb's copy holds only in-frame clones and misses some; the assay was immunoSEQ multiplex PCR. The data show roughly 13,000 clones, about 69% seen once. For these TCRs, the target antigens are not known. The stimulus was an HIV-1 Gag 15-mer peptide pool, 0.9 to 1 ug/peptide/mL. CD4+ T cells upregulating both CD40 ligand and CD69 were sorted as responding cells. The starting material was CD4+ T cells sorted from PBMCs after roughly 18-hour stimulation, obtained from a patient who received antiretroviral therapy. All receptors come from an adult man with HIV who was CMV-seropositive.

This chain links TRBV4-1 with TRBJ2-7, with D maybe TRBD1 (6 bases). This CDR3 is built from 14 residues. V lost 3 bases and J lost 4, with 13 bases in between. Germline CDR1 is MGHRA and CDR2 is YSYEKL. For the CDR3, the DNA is TGCGCCAGCAGCCAGGCTGAACAGGGATACGAGCAGTACTTC. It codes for CASSQAEQGYEQYF.

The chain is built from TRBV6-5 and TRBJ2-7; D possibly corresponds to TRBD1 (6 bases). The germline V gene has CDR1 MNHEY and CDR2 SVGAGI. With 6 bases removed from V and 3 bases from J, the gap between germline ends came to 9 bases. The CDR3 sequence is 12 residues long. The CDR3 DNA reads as TGTGCCAGCAGGAGGGACATCTACGAGCAGTACTTC. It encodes CASRRDIYEQYF.

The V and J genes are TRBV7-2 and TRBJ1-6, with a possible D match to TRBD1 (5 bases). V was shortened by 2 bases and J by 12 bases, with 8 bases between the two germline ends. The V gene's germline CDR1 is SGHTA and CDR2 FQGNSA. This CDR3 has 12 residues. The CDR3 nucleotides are TGTGCCAGCAGCTTACAGGGAAGACCCCTCCACTTT. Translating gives CASSLQGRPLHF.

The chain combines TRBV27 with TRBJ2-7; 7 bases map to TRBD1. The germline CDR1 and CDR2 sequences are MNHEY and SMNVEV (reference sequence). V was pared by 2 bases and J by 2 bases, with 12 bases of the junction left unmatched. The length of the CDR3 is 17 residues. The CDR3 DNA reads TGTGCCAGCAGTTTAGGGGGCCATGGACAGGACCCCTACGAGCAGTACTTC. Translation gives CASSLGGHGQDPYEQYF.

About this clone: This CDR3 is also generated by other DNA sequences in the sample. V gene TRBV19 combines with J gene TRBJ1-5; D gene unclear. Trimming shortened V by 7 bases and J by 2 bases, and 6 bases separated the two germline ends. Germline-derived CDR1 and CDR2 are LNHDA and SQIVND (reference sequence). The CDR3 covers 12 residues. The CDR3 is CASTQGNQPQHF. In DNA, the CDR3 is TGTGCCAGTACCCAGGGCAATCAGCCCCAGCATTTT. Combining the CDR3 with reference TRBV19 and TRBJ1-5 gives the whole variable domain DGGITQSPKYLFRKEGQNVTLSCEQNLNHDAMYWYRQDPGQGLRLIYYSQIVNDFQKGDIAEGYSVSREKKESFPLTVTSAQKNPTAFYLCASTQGNQPQHFGDGTRLSIL.

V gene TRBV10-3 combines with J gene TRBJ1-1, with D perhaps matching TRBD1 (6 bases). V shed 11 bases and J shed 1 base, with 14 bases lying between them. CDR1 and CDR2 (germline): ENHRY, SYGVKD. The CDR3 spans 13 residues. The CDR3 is CAVRGAGNTEAFF. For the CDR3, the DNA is TGTGCCGTCCGGGGGGCCGGGAACACTGAAGCTTTCTTT.

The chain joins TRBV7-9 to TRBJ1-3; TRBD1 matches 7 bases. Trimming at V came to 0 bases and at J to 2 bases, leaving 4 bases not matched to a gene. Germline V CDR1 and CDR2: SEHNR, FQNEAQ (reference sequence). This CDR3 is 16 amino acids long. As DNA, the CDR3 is TGTGCCAGCAGCTTAGCGCGGACAGGAGCTGGAAACACCATATATTTT. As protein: CASSLARTGAGNTIYF.

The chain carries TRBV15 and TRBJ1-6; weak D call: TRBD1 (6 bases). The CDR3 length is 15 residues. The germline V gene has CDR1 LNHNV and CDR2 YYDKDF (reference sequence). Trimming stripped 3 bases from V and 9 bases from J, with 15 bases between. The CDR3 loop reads CATSSGDMRSSPLHF. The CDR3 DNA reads TGTGCCACCAGCAGTGGGGACATGAGAAGTTCACCCCTCCACTTT.

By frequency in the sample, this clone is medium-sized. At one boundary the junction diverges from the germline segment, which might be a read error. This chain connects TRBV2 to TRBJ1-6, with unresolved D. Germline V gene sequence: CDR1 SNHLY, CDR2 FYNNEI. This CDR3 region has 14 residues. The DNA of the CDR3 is TGTGCCAGCAGGGAAGGCGCACGTAATTCACCCCTCCACTTT. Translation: CASREGARNSPLHF.

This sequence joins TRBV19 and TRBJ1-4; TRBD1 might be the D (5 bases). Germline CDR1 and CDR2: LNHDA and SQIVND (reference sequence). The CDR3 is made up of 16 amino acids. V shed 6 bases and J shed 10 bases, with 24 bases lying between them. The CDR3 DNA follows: TGTGCCAGTAGGTCTCGGGACGACGCGTATCAAGGAAAACTGTTTTTT. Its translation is CASRSRDDAYQGKLFF.

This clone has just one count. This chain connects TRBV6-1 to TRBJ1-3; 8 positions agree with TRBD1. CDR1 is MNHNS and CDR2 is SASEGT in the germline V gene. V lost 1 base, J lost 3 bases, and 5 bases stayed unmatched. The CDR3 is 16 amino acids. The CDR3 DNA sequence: TGTGCCAGCAGTGAAGGGAGGACAGGGTTTGGAAACACCATATATTTT. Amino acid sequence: CASSEGRTGFGNTIYF.

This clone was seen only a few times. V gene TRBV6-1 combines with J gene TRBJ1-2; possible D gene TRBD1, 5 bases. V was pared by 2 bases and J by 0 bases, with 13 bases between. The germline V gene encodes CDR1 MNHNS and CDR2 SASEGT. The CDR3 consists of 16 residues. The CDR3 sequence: CASSENGWGANYGYTF. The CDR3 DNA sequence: TGTGCCAGCAGTGAAAATGGGTGGGGCGCTAACTATGGCTACACCTTC.

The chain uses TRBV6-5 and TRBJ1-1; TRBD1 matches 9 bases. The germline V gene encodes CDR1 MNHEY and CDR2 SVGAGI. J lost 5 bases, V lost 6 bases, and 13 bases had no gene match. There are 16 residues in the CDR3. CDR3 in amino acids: CASSYQRTGAVTEAFF. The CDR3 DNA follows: TGTGCCAGCAGCTACCAAAGGACAGGGGCCGTTACTGAAGCTTTCTTT.

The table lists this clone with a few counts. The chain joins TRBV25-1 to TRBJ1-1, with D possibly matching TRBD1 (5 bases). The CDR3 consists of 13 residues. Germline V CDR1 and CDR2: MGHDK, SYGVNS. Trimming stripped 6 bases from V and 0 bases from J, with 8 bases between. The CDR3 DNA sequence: TGTGCCAGCAGCGGACACCTGAACACTGAAGCTTTCTTT. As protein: CASSGHLNTEAFF.

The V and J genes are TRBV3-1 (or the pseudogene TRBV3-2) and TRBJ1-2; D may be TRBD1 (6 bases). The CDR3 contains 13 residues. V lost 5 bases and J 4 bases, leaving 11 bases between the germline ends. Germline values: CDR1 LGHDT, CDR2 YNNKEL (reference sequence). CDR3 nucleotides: TGTGCCAGCAGCGTGAGGGGGGGCTATGGCTACACCTTC. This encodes CASSVRGGYGYTF.

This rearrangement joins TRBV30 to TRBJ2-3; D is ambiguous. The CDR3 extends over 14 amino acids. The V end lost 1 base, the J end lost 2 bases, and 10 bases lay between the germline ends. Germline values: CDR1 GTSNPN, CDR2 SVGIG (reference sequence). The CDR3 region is CAWSAGGLTDTQYF. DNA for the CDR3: TGTGCCTGGAGTGCGGGCGGTCTCACAGATACGCAGTATTTT.

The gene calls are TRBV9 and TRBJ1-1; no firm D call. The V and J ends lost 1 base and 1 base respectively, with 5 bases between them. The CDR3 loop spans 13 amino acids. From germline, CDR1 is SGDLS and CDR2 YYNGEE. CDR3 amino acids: CASSVKANTEAFF. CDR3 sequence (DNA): TGTGCCAGCAGCGTAAAAGCGAACACTGAAGCTTTCTTT.

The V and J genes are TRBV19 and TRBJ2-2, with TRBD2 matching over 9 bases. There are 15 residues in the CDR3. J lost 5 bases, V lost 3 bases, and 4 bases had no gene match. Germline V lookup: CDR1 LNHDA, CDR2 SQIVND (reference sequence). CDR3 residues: CASSMGLADTGELFF. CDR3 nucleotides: TGTGCCAGTAGTATGGGACTAGCCGATACCGGGGAGCTGTTTTTT.

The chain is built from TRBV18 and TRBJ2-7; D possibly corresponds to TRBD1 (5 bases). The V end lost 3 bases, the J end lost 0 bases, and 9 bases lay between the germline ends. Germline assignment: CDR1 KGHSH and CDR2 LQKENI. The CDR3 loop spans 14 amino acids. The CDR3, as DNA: TGTGCCAGCTCACCGGACATGAGCTCCTACGAGCAGTACTTC. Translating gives CASSPDMSSYEQYF.

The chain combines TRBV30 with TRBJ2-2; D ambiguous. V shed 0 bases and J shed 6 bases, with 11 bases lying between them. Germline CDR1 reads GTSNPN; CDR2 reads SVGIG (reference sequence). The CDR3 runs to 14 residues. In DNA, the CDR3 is TGTGCCTGGAGTGTACCAGGAAGGCCCGGGGAGCTGTTTTTT. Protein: CAWSVPGRPGELFF.